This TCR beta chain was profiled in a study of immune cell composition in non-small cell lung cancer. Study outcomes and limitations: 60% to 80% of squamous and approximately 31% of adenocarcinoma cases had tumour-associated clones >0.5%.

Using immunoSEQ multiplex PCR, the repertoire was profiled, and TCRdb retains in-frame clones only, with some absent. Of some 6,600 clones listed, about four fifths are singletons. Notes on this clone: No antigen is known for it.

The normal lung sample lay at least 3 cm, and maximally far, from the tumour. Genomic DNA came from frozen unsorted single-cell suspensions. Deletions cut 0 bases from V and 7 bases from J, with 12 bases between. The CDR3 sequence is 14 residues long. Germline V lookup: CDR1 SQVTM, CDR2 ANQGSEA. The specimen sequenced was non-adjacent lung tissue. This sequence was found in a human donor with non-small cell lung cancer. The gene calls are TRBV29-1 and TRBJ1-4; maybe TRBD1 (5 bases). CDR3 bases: TGCAGCGTTGAAGATCCGGAGGGGCGTGAAAAACTGTTTTTT. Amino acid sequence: CSVEDPEGREKLFF.